The 17 T cell receptor beta chains below all came from one sample that was sequenced in a study of CXCR3-negative and CXCR3-positive naive CD8 T cells. These receptors have no known antigen. Findings and caveats of the study: CXCR3-positive naive cells had more hydrophobic TRB CDR3s than CXCR3-negative naive cells.

5' RACE with UMI labels generated the TRB cDNA libraries. TCRdb re-called the 5' RACE reads; one entry per CDR3 protein, DNA not given. Reported are about 86,000 distinct CDR3 sequences; the ten largest clones contain 0.8% to 0.85%. Source material: naive CXCR3+ CD8+ T cells from blood. Specified subset: CD45RO-CCR7+CD27+CD95- naive CD8+ T cells expressing CXCR3 (TNR3+). These TCRs come from a human donor in good health. Some clones in this sample may be carry-over from other donors' samples.

CDR3 amino acids: CSVVDRDRESYEQYF. V and J are TRBV29-1 and TRBJ2-7; no DNA is available, so the TRBD1 call from TCRdb remains unchecked. Per germline, CDR1 SQVTM and CDR2 ANQGSEA. The CDR3 covers 15 residues.

The rearrangement joins TRBV20-1 to TRBJ2-7. The CDR3 runs to 15 residues. Germline-derived CDR1 and CDR2 are DFQATT and SNEGSKA (reference sequence). CDR3 sequence: CSARSWQADTYEQYF.

The CDR3 loop reads CASTIGRGHYNEQFF. The V and J genes are TRBV27 and TRBJ2-1; TCRdb calls TRBD2, which cannot be checked without DNA. The CDR3 consists of 15 residues. Germline CDR1 reads MNHEY; CDR2 reads SMNVEV (reference sequence).

This chain uses TRBV7-6 with TRBJ2-5; absent DNA, TCRdb's TRBD1 call cannot be checked. In germline, CDR1 is SGHVS, CDR2 FNYEAQ. CDR3 length equals 14 residues. The CDR3 sequence is CASSFGEGWETQYF.

J is TRBJ2-5 and V is TRBV29-1; lacking DNA, the TRBD1 call made by TCRdb goes unchecked. CDR1 and CDR2 from the germline V gene are SQVTM and ANQGSEA. The CDR3 spans 14 residues. The CDR3 reads CSVIRTGGAETQYF.

This chain joins TRBV29-1 and TRBJ1-2; with no DNA, the TCRdb D assignment of TRBD1 cannot be verified. This CDR3 comprises 13 residues. In germline, CDR1 is SQVTM, CDR2 ANQGSEA. The CDR3 loop reads CSVDPGVSYGYTF.

This chain links TRBV27 with TRBJ2-5; there is no DNA to check the TCRdb D call of TRBD2. The germline CDR1 and CDR2 sequences are MNHEY and SMNVEV (reference sequence). The CDR3 spans 15 residues. CDR3 region: CASSPFRGLQETQYF.

The rearrangement links TRBV20-1 to TRBJ2-7. The CDR3 length is 12 residues. The V gene's germline CDR1 is DFQATT and CDR2 SNEGSKA (reference sequence). CDR3 loop: CSARSGSYEQYF.

V usage is TRBV29-1 and J usage is TRBJ2-7; the D gene TCRdb calls, TRBD1, cannot be checked with no DNA. The CDR3 consists of 13 residues. Germline lookup yields CDR1 SQVTM and CDR2 ANQGSEA. CDR3 protein: CSVEEDRADEQYF.

The V call is TRBV6-2 or TRBV6-3, the J call TRBJ2-1; TCRdb designates TRBD2, a call that cannot be tested without DNA. CDR3 size: 14 residues. Germline-derived CDR1 and CDR2 are MNHEY and SVGEGT. The CDR3 loop reads CASSYAGGPNEQFF.

The V call is TRBV6-1, the J call TRBJ2-2. The germline V gene has CDR1 MNHNS and CDR2 SASEGT. The CDR3 consists of 14 residues. CDR3 residues: CASSDSGDTGELFF.

The chain joins TRBV28 to TRBJ1-5. The CDR3 is 13 residues long. In germline, CDR1 is MDHEN, CDR2 SYDVKM. The CDR3 protein is CASSLGGDQPQHF.

The V gene is TRBV9, the J gene TRBJ2-7; the D call from TCRdb, TRBD1, cannot be confirmed without DNA. This CDR3 is 15 amino acids long. Germline V gives CDR1 SGDLS, CDR2 YYNGEE. The CDR3 loop is CASSVEGGGLEEQYF.

CDR3 sequence reads: CASSSGTGNSPLHF. This chain links TRBV2 with TRBJ1-6; the TCRdb call, TRBD1, lacks DNA for checking. Per the germline V gene, CDR1 is SNHLY and CDR2 is FYNNEI. The CDR3 length is 14 residues. The full variable domain, its missing parts supplied by reference TRBV2 and TRBJ1-6, is EPEVTQTPSHQVTQMGQEVILRCVPISNHLYFYWYRQILGQKVEFLVSFYNNEISEKSEIFDDQFSVERPDGSNFTLKIRSTKLEDSAMYFCASSSGTGNSPLHFGNGTRLTVT.

The CDR3 region is CASSSGEGQPQHF. The chain recombines TRBV28 with TRBJ1-5; with no DNA, the TCRdb D assignment of TRBD1 cannot be verified. Germline V gives CDR1 MDHEN, CDR2 SYDVKM. The CDR3 extends over 13 amino acids. Filled out from reference TRBV28 and TRBJ1-5, the complete variable domain reads DVKVTQSSRYLVKRTGEKVFLECVQDMDHENMFWYRQDPGLGLRLIYFSYDVKMKEKGDIPEGYSVSREKKERFSLILESASTNQTSMYLCASSSGEGQPQHFGDGTRLSIL.

The chain employs TRBV19 and TRBJ2-2; TCRdb picks TRBD2, but there is no DNA to check that call. The CDR3 covers 16 residues. Germline V lookup: CDR1 LNHDA, CDR2 SQIVND (reference sequence). CDR3 amino acids: CASSIDWPPSSGELFF.

The chain recombines TRBV4-3 with TRBJ2-7. There are 13 residues in the CDR3. The germline gives CDR1 LGHNA, CDR2 YSLEER. CDR3 amino acids: CASSQVLEYEQYF.